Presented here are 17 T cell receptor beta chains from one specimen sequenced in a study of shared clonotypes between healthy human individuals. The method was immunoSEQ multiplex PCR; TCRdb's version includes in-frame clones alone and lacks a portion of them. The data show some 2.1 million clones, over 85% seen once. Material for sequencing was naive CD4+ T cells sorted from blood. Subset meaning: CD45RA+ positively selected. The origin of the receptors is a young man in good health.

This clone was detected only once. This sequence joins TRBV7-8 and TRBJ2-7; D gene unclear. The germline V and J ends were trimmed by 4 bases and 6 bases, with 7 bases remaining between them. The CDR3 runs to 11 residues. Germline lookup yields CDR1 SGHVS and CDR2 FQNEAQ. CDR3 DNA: TGTGCCAGCAGCTCCGATACCGAGCAGTACTTC. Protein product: CASSSDTEQYF.

The CDR3 protein is CASSRPGNEQFF. The CDR3, as DNA: TGCGCCAGCTCTCGCCCGGGCAATGAGCAGTTCTTC. The gene calls are TRBV10-2 and TRBJ2-1; no clear D gene. CDR1 is WSHSY, CDR2 SAAADI, per germline. The CDR3 length is 12 residues. The V end was cut by 8 bases, the J end by 6 bases, with 11 bases between.

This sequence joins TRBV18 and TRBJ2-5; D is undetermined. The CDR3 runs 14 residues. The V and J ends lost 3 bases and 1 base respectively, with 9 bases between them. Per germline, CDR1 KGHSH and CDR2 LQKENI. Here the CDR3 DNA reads TGTGCCAGCTCACCCAGGCTTCTCCAAGAGACCCAGTACTTC. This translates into CASSPRLLQETQYF. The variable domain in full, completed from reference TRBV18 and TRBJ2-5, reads NAGVMQNPRHLVRRRGQEARLRCSPMKGHSHVYWYRQLPEEGLKFMVYLQKENIIDESGMPKERFSAEFPKEGPSILRIQQVVRGDSAAYFCASSPRLLQETQYFGPGTRLLVL.

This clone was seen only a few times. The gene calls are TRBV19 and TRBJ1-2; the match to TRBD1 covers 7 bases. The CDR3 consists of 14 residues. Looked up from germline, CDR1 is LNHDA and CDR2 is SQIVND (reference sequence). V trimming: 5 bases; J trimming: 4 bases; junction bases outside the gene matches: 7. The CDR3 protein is CASSLRTGRYGYTF. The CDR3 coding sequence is TGTGCCAGTAGTCTCCGGACAGGTCGCTATGGCTACACCTTC.

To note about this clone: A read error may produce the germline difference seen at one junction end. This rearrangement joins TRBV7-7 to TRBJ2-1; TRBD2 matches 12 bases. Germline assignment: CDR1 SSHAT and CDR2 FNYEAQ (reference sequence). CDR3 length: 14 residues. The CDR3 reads CASSASGGATRQFF. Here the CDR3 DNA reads TGTGCTAGCAGCGCTAGCGGGGGGGCCACTCGGCAGTTCTTC.

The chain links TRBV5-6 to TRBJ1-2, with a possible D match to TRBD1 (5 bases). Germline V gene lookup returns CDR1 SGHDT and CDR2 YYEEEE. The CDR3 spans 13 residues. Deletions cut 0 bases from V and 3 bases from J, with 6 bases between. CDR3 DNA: TGTGCCAGCAGCTTGGGACAGTACTATGGCTACACCTTC. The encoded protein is CASSLGQYYGYTF.

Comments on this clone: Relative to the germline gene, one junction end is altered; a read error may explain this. Written as DNA, the CDR3 is TGTGCTAGCAGCCTGACTAGCGGGGGAGACTTCTTGTTCTTC. Its protein product is CASSLTSGGDFLFF. The chain carries TRBV7-7 and TRBJ2-1, with 12 bases lining up with TRBD2. From germline, CDR1 is SSHAT and CDR2 FNYEAQ (reference sequence). This CDR3 spans 14 amino acids.

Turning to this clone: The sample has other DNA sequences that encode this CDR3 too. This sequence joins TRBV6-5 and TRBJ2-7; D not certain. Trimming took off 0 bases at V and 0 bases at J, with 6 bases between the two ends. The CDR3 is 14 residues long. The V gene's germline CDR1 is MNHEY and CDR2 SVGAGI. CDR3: CASSYSSSSYEQYF. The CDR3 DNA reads TGTGCCAGCAGTTACTCCTCTAGCTCCTACGAGCAGTACTTC.

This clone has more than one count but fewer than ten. CDR3 DNA sequence: TGTGCCAGCAGCACAGCGCCGCAGGGTACCCACGAGCAGTACTTC. Translation gives CASSTAPQGTHEQYF. V gene TRBV7-9 combines with J gene TRBJ2-7; tentatively, D is TRBD1 (5 bases). The CDR3 has 15 residues. Germline V gene sequence: CDR1 SEHNR, CDR2 FQNEAQ (reference sequence). Trimming took off 5 bases at V and 5 bases at J, with 19 bases between the two ends.

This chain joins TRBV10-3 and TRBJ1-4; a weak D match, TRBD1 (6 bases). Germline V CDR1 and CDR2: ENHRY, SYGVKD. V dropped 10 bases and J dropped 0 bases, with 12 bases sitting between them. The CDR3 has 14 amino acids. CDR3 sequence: CATGGGATNEKLFF. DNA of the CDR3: TGTGCCACCGGCGGGGGCGCAACTAATGAAAAACTGTTTTTT.

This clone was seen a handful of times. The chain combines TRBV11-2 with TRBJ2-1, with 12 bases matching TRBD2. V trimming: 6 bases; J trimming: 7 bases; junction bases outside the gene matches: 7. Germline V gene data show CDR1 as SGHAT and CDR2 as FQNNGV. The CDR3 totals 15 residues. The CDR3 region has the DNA TGTGCCAGCAGGACTAGCGGGAGTGTATGGAATGAGCAGTTCTTC. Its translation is CASRTSGSVWNEQFF.

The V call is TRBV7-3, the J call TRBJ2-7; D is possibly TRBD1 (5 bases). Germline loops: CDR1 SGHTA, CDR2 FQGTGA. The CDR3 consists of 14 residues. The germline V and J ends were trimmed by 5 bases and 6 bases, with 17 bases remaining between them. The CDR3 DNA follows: TGTGCCAGCAGCCCCCCGGGCAGGGAAGCCGAGCAGTACTTC. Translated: CASSPPGREAEQYF.

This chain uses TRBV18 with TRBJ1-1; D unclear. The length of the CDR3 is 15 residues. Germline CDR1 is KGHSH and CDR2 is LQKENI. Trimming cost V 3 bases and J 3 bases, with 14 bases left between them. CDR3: CASSPIQRGHTEAFF. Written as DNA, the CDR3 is TGTGCCAGCTCACCGATACAGAGAGGACACACTGAAGCTTTCTTT.

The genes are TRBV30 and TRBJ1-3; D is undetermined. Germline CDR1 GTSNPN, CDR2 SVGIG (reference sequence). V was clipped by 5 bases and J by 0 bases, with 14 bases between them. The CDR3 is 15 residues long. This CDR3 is CAWSGLPRSGNTIYF. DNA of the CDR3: TGTGCCTGGTCGGGATTGCCTCGCTCTGGAAACACCATATATTTT.

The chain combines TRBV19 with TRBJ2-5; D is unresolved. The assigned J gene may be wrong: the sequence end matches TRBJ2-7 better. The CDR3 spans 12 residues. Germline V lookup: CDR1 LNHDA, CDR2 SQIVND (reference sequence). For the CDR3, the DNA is TGTGCCAGTGCGACTGACTCCTACGAGCAGTACTTC. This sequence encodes CASATDSYEQYF.

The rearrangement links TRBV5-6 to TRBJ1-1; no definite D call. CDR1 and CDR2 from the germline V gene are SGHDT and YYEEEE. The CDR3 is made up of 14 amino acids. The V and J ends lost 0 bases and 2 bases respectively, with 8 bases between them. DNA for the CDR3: TGTGCCAGCAGCTTGGTTAACCCAAACACTGAAGCTTTCTTT. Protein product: CASSLVNPNTEAFF.

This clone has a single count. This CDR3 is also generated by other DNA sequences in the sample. The CDR3 loop reads CASSYAGSYEQYF. CDR3 DNA: TGTGCCAGCAGTTATGCGGGCTCCTACGAGCAGTACTTC. This sequence joins TRBV6-5 and TRBJ2-7; D is perhaps TRBD2 (5 bases). The CDR3 length is 13 residues. The V gene lost 3 bases and the J gene lost 0 bases, with 6 bases spanning the gap. The V gene's germline CDR1 is MNHEY and CDR2 SVGAGI.